This T cell receptor (beta chain) was observed in a study of blood T cell repertoires in COVID-19. Study details: The United States, Italy and Spain provided the acute and convalescent COVID-19 samples. T cells, B-cell-depleted T cells, or PBMCs supplied cDNA or gDNA.

Germline assignment: CDR1 SEHNR and CDR2 FQNEAQ (reference sequence). CDR3 size: 21 residues. J gave up 4 bases and V 5 bases, and 20 bases lay outside the gene matches. As handled by the study authors: Scientists estimated how many nucleated cells there were by amplifying reference gene primers. TCRdb keeps only in-frame clones here, not all; method: immunoSEQ multiplex PCR. V, J and clone size derive from that table, while D and trimming were established from the DNA sequence. The sample consists of under 40,000 clones, about 89% of them appearing once. The rearrangement uses TRBV7-9 and TRBJ2-2; 12 positions match TRBD2. This clonotype originated in a man older than 75 with active COVID-19. Input material: peripheral blood. CDR3 protein: CASSTWWASGRADPSTGELFF. The CDR3 DNA sequence: TGTGCCAGCAGCACATGGTGGGCTAGCGGGAGGGCCGATCCGTCCACCGGGGAGCTGTTTTTT.